This T cell receptor (beta chain) was sequenced for a study of cytomegalovirus exposure and HLA in healthy donors. The PCR contained 60 Vbeta and 13 Jbeta primers. Measured with immunoSEQ multiplex PCR; TCRdb has only the in-frame clones, and not every one. In the table there are about 130,000 clones, 75% to 85% of which are singletons. Sequenced sample: PBMCs. The TCR was taken from a male donor in good health and CMV-seropositive.

In nucleotides, the CDR3 is TGTGCCAGTAGTATAGTCCCCCTAGCGGGAGACACAGATACGCAGTATTTT. Translation: CASSIVPLAGDTDTQYF. The chain links TRBV19 to TRBJ2-3; 10 nucleotides match TRBD2. The junction had 6 bases not matched to a gene; V was cut back by 1 base and J by 2 bases. The CDR3 consists of 17 residues. Germline-derived CDR1 and CDR2 are LNHDA and SQIVND (reference sequence).